This T cell receptor beta chain was identified in a study of early T cells in non-severe SARS-CoV-2 infection. MiXCR, run by TCRdb on the 5' RACE reads, gives a single entry per CDR3 protein. This sample yields about 83,000 distinct CDR3 sequences, of which under 11% are seen a single time; over 7% belongs to the top ten. With 5 bases removed from V and 8 bases from J, the gap between germline ends came to 15 bases. The CDR3 spans 12 residues. Looked up from germline, CDR1 is GTSNPN and CDR2 is SVGIG (reference sequence). This clonotype occurred a few times. Material: whole blood, obtained at baseline. The gene calls are TRBV30 and TRBJ1-2, with TRBD1 as a possible D gene (5 bases). This TCR derives from an adult who was a healthcare worker with PCR-confirmed SARS-CoV-2 infection or an uninfected control (not recorded which). The CDR3 sequence is CAWVAGEEGYTF. The CDR3 region has the DNA TGTGCCTGGGTCGCGGGGGAGGAGGGCTACACCTTC.